This T cell receptor (beta chain) is from a study of cytomegalovirus exposure and HLA in healthy donors. It was with 60 Vbeta and 13 Jbeta primers that the PCR ran. Method: immunoSEQ multiplex PCR; TCRdb's copy keeps in-frame clones and lacks some. Of 25,000 to 40,000 clones listed, about 60% are singletons. Comment on this clone: The target antigen is unknown.

V shed 1 base, J shed 2 bases, and the junction held 7 bases outside the gene matches. This CDR3 contains 15 residues. The germline V gene encodes CDR1 GTSNPN and CDR2 SVGIG (reference sequence). General observations from the study: Most observed TCR sequences were rare, whereas some public TCRs were detected in many donors.

V gene TRBV30 combines with J gene TRBJ2-7, with 8 nucleotides matching TRBD1. The sample consisted of PBMCs. This TCR was recovered from a man aged 45-65 years in good health and CMV-seropositive. This CDR3 reads CAWSAGTGKTYEQYF. DNA for the CDR3: TGTGCCTGGAGTGCAGGGACAGGTAAAACCTACGAGCAGTACTTC.